A selection of T cell receptor beta chains follows, all from one sample in a study of cytomegalovirus exposure and HLA in healthy donors. Clones were read by immunoSEQ multiplex PCR, and TCRdb kept only the in-frame ones, dropping some. The sample shows approximately 180,000 clones, 70% to 85% of them seen only once. The sequenced material came from PBMCs. The receptors originated from a woman aged 55-69 years in good health and CMV-seropositive. Each CDR3 is given with its conserved first and last residue.

CDR3aa: CASSLDGGGGETQYF
v_gene: TRBV11-2

CDR3aa: CASSPSQETQYF
v_gene: TRBV11-2

CDR3aa: CAWNLGHLGAIGELFF
v_gene: TRBV30

CDR3aa: CASWDKNTGELFF
v_gene: TRBV30

CDR3aa: CASSETQGYGETQYF
v_gene: TRBV7-9

CDR3aa: CASSSGGGGRTGELFF
v_gene: TRBV7-3

CDR3aa: CAWSPRLTEQYF
v_gene: TRBV30

CDR3aa: CASSLARGPQISGANGLTF
v_gene: TRBV11-1

CDR3aa: CASSLNRDNEQFF
v_gene: TRBV7-2

CDR3aa: CATSSHIDLGGETQYF
v_gene: TRBV15

CDR3aa: CASSATGISGAETQYF
v_gene: TRBV9

CDR3aa: CASCISRDTIYF
v_gene: TRBV6-1

CDR3aa: CASSLGTGTQYF
v_gene: TRBV7-2

CDR3aa: CASKGRSSGRTYEQYF
v_gene: TRBV19

CDR3aa: CASLYPGGEAFF
v_gene: TRBV19

CDR3aa: CASSRDSLGTDTQYF
v_gene: TRBV5-1

CDR3aa: CASSLAQGWGYTF
v_gene: TRBV7-9

CDR3aa: CASSFSSESSYNEQFF
v_gene: TRBV28

CDR3aa: CASSILEIFQRDSNQPQHF
v_gene: TRBV19

CDR3aa: CSVPQGAQADTQYF
v_gene: TRBV29-1

CDR3aa: CASSLAGGRAEQFF
v_gene: TRBV5-4

CDR3aa: CASNTGYGGNHEQYF
v_gene: TRBV2

CDR3aa: CASSQAHRGEANEKLFF
v_gene: TRBV4-1

CDR3aa: CASSLVGSIDEQYF
v_gene: TRBV5-4

CDR3aa: CSVGGGQNQPQHF
v_gene: TRBV29-1

CDR3aa: CASSLLGTSSYEQYF
v_gene: TRBV5-8

CDR3aa: CAWKRTSGTYNEQFF
v_gene: TRBV30

CDR3aa: CASTRDRGLDNEQFF
v_gene: TRBV7-8

CDR3aa: CASTTGDAKNIQYF
v_gene: TRBV5-1

CDR3aa: CASSVVPGRSETQYF
v_gene: TRBV9

CDR3aa: CASSPSGQASPLHF
v_gene: TRBV27

CDR3aa: CASSFRVSGANVLTF
v_gene: TRBV7-8

CDR3aa: CAITEGGSTYEQYF
v_gene: TRBV10-3

CDR3aa: CASSQEQTNEKLFF
v_gene: TRBV4-3

CDR3aa: CAISASTGLAGEGEETQYF
v_gene: TRBV10-3

CDR3aa: CASKPGQGGYYGYTF
v_gene: TRBV6-5

CDR3aa: CAWSPPRGRVGEQYF
v_gene: TRBV30

CDR3aa: CASSLAVLAGVGSYEQYF
v_gene: TRBV7-8

CDR3aa: CASSTGTANTGELFF
v_gene: TRBV6-6

CDR3aa: CASSTPGTTNTEAFF
v_gene: TRBV28

CDR3aa: CASSFRLTNTEAFF
v_gene: TRBV28

CDR3aa: CASSPPGQFQETQYF
v_gene: TRBV18

CDR3aa: CASSKVFGVEQFF
v_gene: TRBV21-1

CDR3aa: CASSQDGSSNQPQHF
v_gene: TRBV5-1

CDR3aa: CASTAGGLSGYTF
v_gene: TRBV28

CDR3aa: CASSFGGGPGELFF
v_gene: TRBV7-3

CDR3aa: CASSLVGPLSTDTQYF
v_gene: TRBV5-4